This T cell receptor beta chain was found in a study of blood T cell repertoires in COVID-19. For the study at large: Material from acute and convalescent COVID-19 was sourced from the United States, Italy and Spain. From T cells, B-cell-depleted T cells, or PBMCs came the material, which was cDNA or gDNA.

Germline CDR1 SGHAT, CDR2 FQNNGV. This CDR3 is built from 15 residues. Trimming removed 5 bases from V and 7 bases from J; junction bases left unmatched: 6. As processed by the authors: Reference gene primer amplification gave nucleated cell count estimates. Some clones are missing from TCRdb's copy, which holds only in-frame ones; the method was immunoSEQ multiplex PCR. V and J calls and clone size follow that table, whereas D and trimming were derived from the DNA. Of approximately 160,000 clones listed, about 85% are singletons. This TCR was recovered from a man aged 60-69 years who had recovered from COVID-19. The J gene is TRBJ1-6, the V gene TRBV11-2, with 9 bases aligning to TRBD1. The sample was peripheral blood. The CDR3 loop is CASSPTGQGNSPLHF. The CDR3 DNA is TGTGCCAGCAGCCCGACGGGACAGGGAAATTCACCCCTCCACTTT.